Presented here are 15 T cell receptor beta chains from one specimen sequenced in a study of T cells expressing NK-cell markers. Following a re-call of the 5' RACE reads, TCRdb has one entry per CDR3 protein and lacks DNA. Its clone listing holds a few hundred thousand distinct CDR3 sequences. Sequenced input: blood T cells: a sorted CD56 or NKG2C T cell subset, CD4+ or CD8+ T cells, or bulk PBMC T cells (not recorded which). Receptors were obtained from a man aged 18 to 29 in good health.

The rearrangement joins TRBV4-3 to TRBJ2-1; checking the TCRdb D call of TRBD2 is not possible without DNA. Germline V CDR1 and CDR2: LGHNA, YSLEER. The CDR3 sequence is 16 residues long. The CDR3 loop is CASSQELQLASDEQFF.

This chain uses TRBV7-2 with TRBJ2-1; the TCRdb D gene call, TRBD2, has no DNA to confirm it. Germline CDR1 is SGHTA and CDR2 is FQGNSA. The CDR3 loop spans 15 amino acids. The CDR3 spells CASSTSGRTSNEQFF.

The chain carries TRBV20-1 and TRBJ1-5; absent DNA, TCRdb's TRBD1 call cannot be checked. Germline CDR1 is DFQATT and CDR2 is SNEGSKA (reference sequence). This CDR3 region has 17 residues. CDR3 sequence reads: CSAYLIRDMGSNQPQHF.

The CDR3 reads CASSQVGDNQETQYF. This chain connects TRBV4-2 to TRBJ2-5; the TRBD1 assignment by TCRdb is unverifiable without DNA. This CDR3 spans 15 amino acids. Germline assignment: CDR1 LGHNA and CDR2 YNFKEQ.

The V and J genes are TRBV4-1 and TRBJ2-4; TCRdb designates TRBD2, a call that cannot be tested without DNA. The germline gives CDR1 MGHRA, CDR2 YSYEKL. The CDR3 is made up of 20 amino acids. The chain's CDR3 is CASSQIAGVQQPLAKNIQYF.

The CDR3: CSVSTQPDTQYF. This chain links TRBV29-1 with TRBJ2-3. The CDR3 sequence is 12 residues long. Germline assignment: CDR1 SQVTM and CDR2 ANQGSEA.

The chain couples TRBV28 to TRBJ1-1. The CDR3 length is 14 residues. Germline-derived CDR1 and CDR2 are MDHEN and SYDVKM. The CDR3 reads CASSLMVEFTEAFF.

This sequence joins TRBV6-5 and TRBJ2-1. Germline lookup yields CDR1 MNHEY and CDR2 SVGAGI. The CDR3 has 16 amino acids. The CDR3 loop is CASSYIGPDSYNEQFF.

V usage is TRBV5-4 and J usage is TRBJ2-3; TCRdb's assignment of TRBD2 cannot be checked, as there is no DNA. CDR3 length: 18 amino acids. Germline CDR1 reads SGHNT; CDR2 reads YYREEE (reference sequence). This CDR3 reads CASSPGTSGSKSTDTQYF.

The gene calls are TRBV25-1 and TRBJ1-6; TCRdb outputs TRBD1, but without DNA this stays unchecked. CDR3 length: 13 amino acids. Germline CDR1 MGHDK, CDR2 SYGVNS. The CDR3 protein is CASKGSYNSPLHF.

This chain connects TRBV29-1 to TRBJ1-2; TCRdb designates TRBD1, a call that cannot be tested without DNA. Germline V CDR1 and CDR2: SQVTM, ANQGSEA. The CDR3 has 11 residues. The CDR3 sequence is CSAQTGDGYTF. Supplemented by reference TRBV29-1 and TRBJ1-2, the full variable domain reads SAVISQKPSRDICQRGTSLTIQCQVDSQVTMMFWYRQQPGQSLTLIATANQGSEATYESGFVIDKFPISRPNLTFSTLTVSNMSPEDSSIYLCSAQTGDGYTFGSGTRLTVV.

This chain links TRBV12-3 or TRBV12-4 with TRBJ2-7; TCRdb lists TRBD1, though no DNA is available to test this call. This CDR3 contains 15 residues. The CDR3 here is CASSPDRVSSYEQYF.

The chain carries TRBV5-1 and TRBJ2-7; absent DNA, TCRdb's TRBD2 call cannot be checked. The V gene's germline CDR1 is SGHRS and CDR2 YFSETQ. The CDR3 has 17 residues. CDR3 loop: CASSLEPGSGRIYEQYF.

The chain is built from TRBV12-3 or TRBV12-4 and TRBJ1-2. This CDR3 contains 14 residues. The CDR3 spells CASSFEGFDYGYTF.

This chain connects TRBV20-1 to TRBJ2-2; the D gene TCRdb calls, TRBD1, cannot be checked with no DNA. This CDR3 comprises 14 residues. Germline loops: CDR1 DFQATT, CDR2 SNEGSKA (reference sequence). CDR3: CSASGHGGTGELFF.